This T cell receptor (beta chain) was profiled in a study of Tregs in tolerant kidney transplant recipients. As for the study in general: Recipient PBMCs carried a CFSE label and met irradiated graft donor PBMCs for roughly six days before FACS sorting. Study conclusions and caveats: No direct test of biological reproducibility was done here. Validation in larger populations is needed because few patients were studied.

V was pared by 3 bases and J by 8 bases, with 12 bases of the junction left unmatched. Germline V lookup: CDR1 LNHDA, CDR2 SQIVND (reference sequence). The CDR3 totals 17 residues. This clone was seen a handful of times. What it recognizes is unknown. Produced via immunoSEQ multiplex PCR; TCRdb's table is partial and in-frame only. The repertoire holds several thousand clones, with about 45% as singletons. This chain connects TRBV19 to TRBJ2-1; TRBD2 agrees at 11 bases. This TCR came from a human donor in good health. The sequenced sample was CD4+ T cells from blood cultured with allogeneic cells. The CDR3 sequence: CASSIGVAGGHGYEQFF. The CDR3 bases are TGTGCCAGTAGTATCGGAGTAGCGGGAGGGCATGGCTATGAGCAGTTCTTC.